The 5 T cell receptor beta chains listed next were all sequenced from one sample in a study of blood T cell repertoires in COVID-19. Here immunoSEQ multiplex PCR was the method, and the copy in TCRdb shows in-frame clones only, minus some. The sample holds about 180,000 clones, around 87% seen once. Material for sequencing was peripheral blood. These receptors all come from a middle-aged man with active or convalescent COVID-19.

The chain recombines TRBV28 with TRBJ1-1; D perhaps matches TRBD1 (6 bases). Trimming cost V 5 bases and J 0 bases, with 16 bases left between them. Germline CDR1 and CDR2: MDHEN and SYDVKM. The CDR3 runs to 16 residues. CDR3 loop: CASSPQGRPLNTEAFF. The DNA of the CDR3 is TGTGCCAGCAGTCCACAGGGACGGCCCTTGAACACTGAAGCTTTCTTT.

This chain links TRBV21-1 with TRBJ2-5; the D call in the table, TRBD2, was not verified against the DNA. TRBV21-1 is annotated as a pseudogene. The CDR3 sequence is 16 residues long. The DNA for the CDR3 is TGTGCCAGCAGCAAAGCAGTAGCGGGGGGGAAAGAGACCCAGTACTTC. This translates into CASSKAVAGGKETQYF.

V and J are TRBV30 and TRBJ1-3; weak D call: TRBD1 (5 bases). The CDR3 sequence is 14 residues long. Germline V gene data show CDR1 as GTSNPN and CDR2 as SVGIG (reference sequence). V lost 0 bases and J lost 4, with 10 bases in between. The CDR3 is CAWSVGQGGNTIYF. CDR3 DNA sequence: TGTGCCTGGAGTGTAGGGCAGGGCGGAAACACCATATATTTT.

Only a few counts were recorded for this clone. The chain uses TRBV12-3 or TRBV12-4 and TRBJ1-2; D is perhaps TRBD1 (5 bases). This CDR3 comprises 13 residues. With 7 bases removed from V and 5 bases from J, the gap between germline ends came to 14 bases. The CDR3 sequence is CASTRGQGYGYTF. CDR3 nucleotide sequence: TGTGCCAGCACCCGTGGTCAGGGTTATGGCTACACCTTC.

The CDR3 DNA reads as TGCGCCAGCAGCCAAGAAACAGGGGCTCAGCCCCAGCATTTT. It is translated as CASSQETGAQPQHF. The chain uses TRBV4-3 and TRBJ1-5, with 7 positions matching TRBD1. Losses at the gene ends were 0 bases for V and 6 bases for J; bases not matched to a gene: 2. Germline V gene lookup returns CDR1 LGHNA and CDR2 YSLEER. CDR3 length: 14 amino acids.